This T cell receptor (beta chain) was sequenced for a study of long-term antiretroviral therapy in people with HIV. At least two post-ART and at least one pre-ART PBMC sample were available for each donor. This was the immunoSEQ v3.0 assay at survey level. Sequencing aimed to cover about 40,000-55,000 T-cell genomes per sample. TCRdb's copy holds only in-frame clones and misses some; the assay was immunoSEQ multiplex PCR. The repertoire holds 25,000 to 35,000 clones, 94% seen once, with 2.5% to 3% in the top ten. This CDR3 contains 14 residues. CDR1 and CDR2 from the germline V gene are LNHDA and SQIVND (reference sequence). V dropped 6 bases and J dropped 4 bases, with 16 bases sitting between them.

J is TRBJ2-7 and V is TRBV19; maybe TRBD1 (6 bases). The sequences come from unsorted PBMCs, collected roughly 7.1 years after starting antiretroviral therapy. This receptor was obtained from a man aged 50 or older with HIV. The DNA for the CDR3 is TGTGCCAGTAGCAAGGGGGTTGCCTTGTACGAGCAGTACTTC. Translating gives CASSKGVALYEQYF.